The 21 T cell receptor beta chains below all came from one sample that was sequenced in a study of Siglec-9 on CD8 T cells in melanoma. Here immunoSEQ multiplex PCR was the method, and the copy in TCRdb shows in-frame clones only, minus some. The sample carries about 36,000 clones, roughly four fifths recorded once. The sample was Siglec-9- CD8+ T cells sorted from blood. All receptors derive from a human donor in good health.

V and J are TRBV6-5 and TRBJ1-2; 8 bases match TRBD1. Germline V gene lookup returns CDR1 MNHEY and CDR2 SVGAGI. V shed 4 bases and J 4 bases; nucleotides not matched to a gene: 8. The CDR3 spans 15 residues. In DNA form, the CDR3 reads TGTGCCAGCAGTTTGGACGGACAGGGAGGCTATGGCTACACCTTC. Amino acid sequence: CASSLDGQGGYGYTF.

The rearrangement joins TRBV28 to TRBJ2-5; no definite D call. The V and J ends lost 5 bases and 2 bases respectively, with 9 bases between them. CDR3 length equals 13 residues. Germline V gives CDR1 MDHEN, CDR2 SYDVKM. CDR3 loop: CASSPDAQETQYF. Written as DNA, the CDR3 is TGTGCCAGCAGTCCTGACGCACAAGAGACCCAGTACTTC.

The V gene is TRBV5-4, the J gene TRBJ2-7; perhaps TRBD1 as D (6 bases). Per the germline V gene, CDR1 is SGHNT and CDR2 is YYREEE (reference sequence). The CDR3 loop spans 15 amino acids. V lost 9 bases and J lost 4, with 23 bases in between. The CDR3 sequence is CATFNRELFPYEQYF. The CDR3 DNA is TGTGCCACCTTTAACAGGGAGCTTTTCCCTTACGAGCAGTACTTC.

This clone has a handful of counts. V gene TRBV4-1 combines with J gene TRBJ1-1, with unresolved D. Germline V lookup: CDR1 MGHRA, CDR2 YSYEKL. The CDR3 is made up of 15 amino acids. Deletions cut 0 bases from V and 0 bases from J, with 8 bases between. The chain's CDR3 is CASSQDRGLNTEAFF. The DNA of the CDR3 is TGCGCCAGCAGCCAAGATAGAGGGTTGAACACTGAAGCTTTCTTT.

In DNA, the CDR3 is TGTGCCAGCATCGCCCGGGACAGGGGGCCTTTAGATACGCAGTATTTT. Translation: CASIARDRGPLDTQYF. This chain links TRBV28 with TRBJ2-3; TRBD1 agrees at 12 bases. With V trimmed by 7 bases and J by 5 bases, 10 bases remained unmatched. The CDR3 consists of 16 residues. From germline, CDR1 is MDHEN and CDR2 SYDVKM.

V is TRBV4-1 and J is TRBJ2-3, with 7 nucleotides matching TRBD1. The germline gives CDR1 MGHRA, CDR2 YSYEKL. The trim removed 3 bases at V and 3 bases at J, leaving 9 bases unmatched. CDR3 length: 16 residues. The CDR3 region has the DNA TGCGCCAGCAGCCATGTCAGGGGGACGAGAACAGATACGCAGTATTTT. This encodes CASSHVRGTRTDTQYF.

This clone appeared a single time. The CDR3 spells CASSLRDEQYF. The DNA for the CDR3 is TGTGCCAGCAGCCTCAGGGACGAGCAGTACTTC. V usage is TRBV11-2 and J usage is TRBJ2-7, with D perhaps matching TRBD1 (5 bases). V was pared by 5 bases and J by 5 bases, with 7 bases between. This CDR3 spans 11 amino acids. The V gene's germline CDR1 is SGHAT and CDR2 FQNNGV.

Only a few counts were recorded for this clone. V gene TRBV27 combines with J gene TRBJ1-2, with D perhaps matching TRBD1 (5 bases). Trimming took off 8 bases at V and 2 bases at J, with 12 bases between the two ends. The CDR3 runs to 13 residues. Germline lookup yields CDR1 MNHEY and CDR2 SMNVEV (reference sequence). This CDR3 is CASGYGANYGYTF. The CDR3 bases are TGTGCCAGCGGGTATGGGGCCAACTATGGCTACACCTTC.

The V call is TRBV5-8, the J call TRBJ1-5; maybe TRBD1 (5 bases). CDR1 is SGHTS and CDR2 is YDEGEE in the germline V gene. Trimming shortened V by 4 bases and J by 6 bases, and 5 bases separated the two germline ends. The CDR3 is 11 residues long. CDR3 sequence reads: CASSRGQPQHF. The CDR3 DNA reads as TGTGCCAGCAGCAGGGGTCAGCCCCAGCATTTT.

The chain combines TRBV9 with TRBJ2-7; D might be TRBD1 (6 bases). Looked up from germline, CDR1 is SGDLS and CDR2 is YYNGEE. CDR3 length equals 13 residues. V shed 3 bases and J shed 5 bases, with 12 bases lying between them. CDR3: CASSASGVHEQYF. In nucleotides, the CDR3 is TGTGCCAGCAGCGCTTCAGGGGTTCACGAGCAGTACTTC.

V gene TRBV27 combines with J gene TRBJ1-4, with 7 bases matching TRBD1. This CDR3 comprises 17 residues. V dropped 6 bases and J dropped 1; count of bases not matched to a gene: 11. The germline V gene has CDR1 MNHEY and CDR2 SMNVEV (reference sequence). The CDR3 sequence: CASSVLPRGVTNEKLFF. The CDR3 DNA reads TGTGCCAGCAGCGTACTCCCCAGGGGGGTAACTAATGAAAAACTGTTTTTT. Complete variable domain (other parts from reference TRBV27 and TRBJ1-4): EAQVTQNPRYLITVTGKKLTVTCSQNMNHEYMSWYRQDPGLGLRQIYYSMNVEVTDKGDVPEGYKVSRKEKRNFPLILESPSPNQTSLYFCASSVLPRGVTNEKLFFGSGTQLSVL.

The gene calls are TRBV7-9 and TRBJ2-2; TRBD2 matches at 9 bases. Germline lookup yields CDR1 SEHNR and CDR2 FQNEAQ (reference sequence). The CDR3 is 16 amino acids. Losses at the gene ends were 4 bases for V and 5 bases for J; bases not matched to a gene: 8. CDR3 coding DNA: TGTGCCAGCAGCTCTTTAGCGGGAGAAGGGACCGGGGAGCTGTTTTTT. This codes for CASSSLAGEGTGELFF.

The V call is TRBV27, the J call TRBJ1-3; D gene uncertain. The CDR3 totals 15 residues. The germline CDR1 and CDR2 sequences are MNHEY and SMNVEV (reference sequence). Trimming pared 5 bases from V and 3 bases from J, leaving 14 bases between. The CDR3 sequence: CASSSRGNGGNTIYF. CDR3 coding DNA: TGTGCCAGCAGTAGCCGGGGTAATGGTGGAAACACCATATATTTT.

The chain combines TRBV7-9 with TRBJ2-3; no reliable D call. Trimming removed 2 bases from V and 2 bases from J, with 11 bases in between. The CDR3 is 15 amino acids. Germline-derived CDR1 and CDR2 are SEHNR and FQNEAQ (reference sequence). The CDR3 sequence is CASSLQVPATDTQYF. CDR3 coding DNA: TGTGCCAGCAGCTTACAGGTCCCTGCCACAGATACGCAGTATTTT.

This chain links TRBV4-1 with TRBJ2-1; TRBD2 matches at 13 bases. The trim removed 1 base at V and 5 bases at J, leaving 8 bases unmatched. The CDR3 has 18 residues. In germline, CDR1 is MGHRA, CDR2 YSYEKL. The CDR3 region is CASSQVLPGTSGDNEQFF. The CDR3 DNA reads as TGCGCCAGCAGCCAAGTACTCCCCGGGACTAGCGGGGACAATGAGCAGTTCTTC.

V gene TRBV7-8 combines with J gene TRBJ2-7; 9 nucleotides match TRBD2. Germline V gene data show CDR1 as SGHVS and CDR2 as FQNEAQ. Losses at the gene ends were 0 bases for V and 3 bases for J; bases not matched to a gene: 6. The CDR3 consists of 16 residues. The CDR3 region has the DNA TGTGCCAGCAGCTTAGCACCAGCGGGGGGTTTCTACGAGCAGTACTTC. The encoded protein is CASSLAPAGGFYEQYF.

The chain joins TRBV6-1 to TRBJ1-3; a weak D match, TRBD1 (6 bases). The germline CDR1 and CDR2 sequences are MNHNS and SASEGT. V was trimmed by 4 bases and J by 4 bases, leaving 8 bases between them. This CDR3 region has 13 residues. The CDR3 nucleotides are TGTGCCAGCAGTGGGGGGCTCGGAAACACCATATATTTT. Translation gives CASSGGLGNTIYF.

The rearrangement uses TRBV7-8 and TRBJ2-7; tentatively, D is TRBD1 (5 bases). Trimming stripped 5 bases from V and 3 bases from J, with 11 bases between. Germline CDR1 and CDR2: SGHVS and FQNEAQ. This CDR3 is built from 13 residues. As DNA, the CDR3 is TGTGCCAGCAGCCCCCCTGACAGCTACGAGCAGTACTTC. This translates into CASSPPDSYEQYF.

A few counts support this clone. The chain uses TRBV19 and TRBJ1-1; the match to TRBD1 covers 7 bases. CDR3 length: 14 residues. CDR1 is LNHDA, CDR2 SQIVND, per germline (reference sequence). Trimming cost V 5 bases and J 1 base; bases outside gene matches: 4. Here the CDR3 DNA reads TGTGCCAGTAGTTTAGGACAGGAGAACACTGAAGCTTTCTTT. Protein product: CASSLGQENTEAFF.

The chain has TRBV4-1 and TRBJ1-5; D is uncertain. From germline, CDR1 is MGHRA and CDR2 YSYEKL. V shed 3 bases and J shed 7 bases, with 13 bases lying between them. This CDR3 region has 14 residues. CDR3 coding DNA: TGCGCCAGCAGCCATCGGGCGACCGTGCAGCCCCAGCATTTT. This translates into CASSHRATVQPQHF.

The rearrangement uses TRBV7-6 and TRBJ1-1; 7 positions match TRBD1. Trimming at V came to 4 bases and at J to 3 bases, leaving 5 bases not matched to a gene. This CDR3 comprises 14 residues. The V gene's germline CDR1 is SGHVS and CDR2 FNYEAQ. CDR3 nucleotides: TGTGCCAGCAGCTCGACAGGGTTCGACACTGAAGCTTTCTTT. It yields the protein CASSSTGFDTEAFF.